This note documents a single TCR beta chain sequence. This record comes from a study of technical replicates of blood from a few donors. Sequenced by immunoSEQ multiplex PCR; TCRdb stores in-frame clones only, minus some. The table shows 80,000 to 90,000 clones, with just under 95% occurring only once. V dropped 3 bases and J dropped 2 bases, with 14 bases sitting between them. This CDR3 has 15 residues. The germline gives CDR1 SGHNT, CDR2 YYREEE (reference sequence). Sequencing used T cells isolated from PBMCs. The rearrangement joins TRBV5-4 to TRBJ1-2, with D hard to call. This receptor was identified in a human donor in good health. The DNA of the CDR3 is TGTGCCAGCAGCTCGGGGAAGGGCTCGAACTATGGCTACACCTTC. Translating gives CASSSGKGSNYGYTF. Using reference TRBV5-4 and TRBJ1-2 for the parts outside the CDR3, the full variable domain is ETGVTQSPTHLIKTRGQQVTLRCSSQSGHNTVSWYQQALGQGPQFIFQYYREEENGRGNFPPRFSGLQFPNYSSELNVNALELDDSALYLCASSSGKGSNYGYTFGSGTRLTVV.